The 19 T cell receptor beta chains listed next were all sequenced from one sample in a study of T cell changes during pregnancy in multiple sclerosis. Profiled with immunoSEQ multiplex PCR; TCRdb holds only in-frame clones, not every one. The sample lists 50,000 to 75,000 clones; about 93% were seen once. This material consisted of CD8+ T cells from peripheral blood mononuclear cells, taken in the third trimester of pregnancy. The receptors stem from a female donor with multiple sclerosis, enrolled in a pregnancy study.

The V gene is TRBV5-6, the J gene TRBJ1-2; the D is unclear. The CDR3 runs to 14 residues. The germline V gene has CDR1 SGHDT and CDR2 YYEEEE. V gave up 2 bases and J gave up 0 bases, with 8 bases separating them. This CDR3 reads CASSFATANYGYTF. As DNA, the CDR3 is TGTGCCAGCAGCTTTGCAACAGCTAACTATGGCTACACCTTC.

The chain links TRBV5-1 to TRBJ2-3, with 7 bases matching TRBD2. Trimming at V came to 0 bases and at J to 4 bases, leaving 2 bases not matched to a gene. CDR3 length: 14 amino acids. CDR1 and CDR2 from the germline V gene are SGHRS and YFSETQ. The CDR3 sequence is CASSLDGGADTQYF. In DNA form, the CDR3 reads TGCGCCAGCAGCTTGGATGGGGGGGCAGATACGCAGTATTTT.

This clone has only one observation. The V and J genes are TRBV5-6 and TRBJ2-1, with TRBD2 matching over 9 bases. CDR1 and CDR2 from the germline V gene are SGHDT and YYEEEE. The CDR3 totals 17 residues. J gave up 4 bases and V 0 bases, and 8 bases lay outside the gene matches. The DNA for the CDR3 is TGTGCCAGCAGCTTGGGGACACTAGCGGGTTTTTACAATGAGCAGTTCTTC. Translation gives CASSLGTLAGFYNEQFF.

V gene TRBV27 combines with J gene TRBJ1-1; possible D gene TRBD1, 6 bases. The CDR3 covers 11 residues. Trimming removed 6 bases from V and 11 bases from J, with 13 bases in between. From germline, CDR1 is MNHEY and CDR2 SMNVEV (reference sequence). The chain's CDR3 is CASREGGKAFF. CDR3 in DNA: TGTGCCAGCAGGGAGGGGGGGAAGGCTTTCTTT.

The CDR3 bases are TGTGCCAGCAGCTTAGGATCAGGGATCAATCAGCCCCAGCATTTT. Amino acids: CASSLGSGINQPQHF. This chain uses TRBV7-9 with TRBJ1-5, with a tentative D call TRBD1 (5 bases). Germline V gene data show CDR1 as SEHNR and CDR2 as FQNEAQ (reference sequence). This CDR3 comprises 15 residues. V lost 1 base and J 3 bases, leaving 10 bases between the germline ends.

This sequence joins TRBV15 and TRBJ2-7; the D gene is possibly TRBD2 (7 bases). Germline values: CDR1 LNHNV, CDR2 YYDKDF (reference sequence). CDR3 length: 14 residues. Trimming cost V 5 bases and J 7 bases, with 18 bases left between them. CDR3 residues: CATSRKGGDGEQYF. The CDR3 nucleotides are TGTGCCACCAGCCGCAAAGGGGGGGACGGGGAGCAGTACTTC.

This chain joins TRBV7-2 and TRBJ2-3, with TRBD2 matching over 12 bases. Germline V gene data show CDR1 as SGHTA and CDR2 as FQGNSA. This CDR3 spans 17 amino acids. The junction had 10 bases not matched to a gene; V was cut back by 6 bases and J by 3 bases. In DNA, the CDR3 is TGTGCCAGCAGGCCAGGGACTAGCGGGTGGCAGACAGATACGCAGTATTTT. Amino acid sequence: CASRPGTSGWQTDTQYF.

The V gene is TRBV6-1, the J gene TRBJ2-1; D is unresolved. The ends were cut back, 0 bases at V and 4 bases at J, with 7 bases in the middle. CDR1 MNHNS and CDR2 SASEGT come from the germline V gene. The CDR3 consists of 14 residues. CDR3 amino acids: CASSEAATYNEQFF. CDR3 in DNA: TGTGCCAGCAGTGAAGCGGCGACTTACAATGAGCAGTTCTTC.

In DNA form, the CDR3 reads TGTGCCAGCAGCACTGACACAGATACGCAGTATTTT. This translates into CASSTDTDTQYF. The genes are TRBV5-4 and TRBJ2-3; no clear D. The CDR3 sequence is 12 residues long. Germline lookup yields CDR1 SGHNT and CDR2 YYREEE (reference sequence). Trimming took 4 bases from V and 2 from J, leaving 5 bases between them.

A remark on this clone: At the DNA level, this CDR3 is encoded by other sequences in the same sample as well. The V gene is TRBV7-9, the J gene TRBJ2-1, with a tentative D call TRBD2 (6 bases). The V end lost 2 bases, the J end lost 1 base, and 6 bases lay between the germline ends. The length of the CDR3 is 14 residues. Germline V gene lookup returns CDR1 SEHNR and CDR2 FQNEAQ (reference sequence). The CDR3 loop reads CASSLSGSYNEQFF. DNA for the CDR3: TGTGCCAGCAGCTTAAGCGGGTCCTACAATGAGCAGTTCTTC.

The chain carries TRBV19 and TRBJ2-1; D remains ambiguous. In germline, CDR1 is LNHDA, CDR2 SQIVND (reference sequence). The CDR3 has 16 amino acids. V was trimmed by 7 bases and J by 5 bases, leaving 21 bases between them. The CDR3 is CASNAPDPRLDNEQFF. CDR3 nucleotides: TGTGCCAGTAATGCCCCAGATCCCAGACTCGACAATGAGCAGTTCTTC.

J is TRBJ1-1 and V is TRBV5-1; TRBD1 might be the D (5 bases). Looked up from germline, CDR1 is SGHRS and CDR2 is YFSETQ. This CDR3 is built from 14 residues. The V end lost 4 bases, the J end lost 3 bases, and 13 bases lay between the germline ends. In DNA form, the CDR3 reads TGCGCCAGCAGCGACGACAGCTTGTACACTGAAGCTTTCTTT. Residues: CASSDDSLYTEAFF.

The genes are TRBV6-1 and TRBJ2-7; 7 bases align to TRBD2. The germline V gene has CDR1 MNHNS and CDR2 SASEGT. The CDR3 has 16 residues. V dropped 2 bases and J dropped 2; count of bases not matched to a gene: 9. Here the CDR3 reads CASSEIAGTPTYEQYF. Written as DNA, the CDR3 is TGTGCCAGCAGTGAAATAGCGGGCACACCTACCTACGAGCAGTACTTC.

The chain combines TRBV6-5 with TRBJ2-1; a possible D gene is TRBD1 (6 bases). Germline assignment: CDR1 MNHEY and CDR2 SVGAGI. The CDR3 contains 16 residues. The V and J ends lost 3 bases and 1 base respectively, with 13 bases between them. CDR3 nucleotides: TGTGCCAGCAGTTATGGGACACCATCTTCCTACAATGAGCAGTTCTTC. Its translation is CASSYGTPSSYNEQFF.

In this sample, this clone turned up once. The chain combines TRBV27 with TRBJ2-3; 7 bases fit TRBD2. The CDR3 spans 17 residues. J gave up 2 bases and V 5 bases, and 13 bases lay outside the gene matches. CDR1 and CDR2 from the germline V gene are MNHEY and SMNVEV (reference sequence). CDR3: CASSTRTSGALTDTQYF. The CDR3 nucleotides are TGTGCCAGCAGTACTCGGACTAGTGGGGCCCTCACAGATACGCAGTATTTT.

This rearrangement joins TRBV30 to TRBJ1-5, with D tentatively TRBD1 (6 bases). The CDR3 runs to 15 residues. The V gene lost 2 bases and the J gene lost 5 bases, with 16 bases spanning the gap. Germline CDR1 and CDR2: GTSNPN and SVGIG (reference sequence). The CDR3 DNA sequence: TGTGCCTGGAGTATGAAGGACAGTATATATCAGCCCCAGCATTTT. It translates to CAWSMKDSIYQPQHF.

V usage is TRBV13 and J usage is TRBJ2-7; the match to TRBD2 covers 9 bases. V lost 4 bases, J lost 4 bases, and 5 bases stayed unmatched. This CDR3 is built from 14 residues. The germline V gene encodes CDR1 PRHDT and CDR2 FYEKMQ (reference sequence). CDR3 in DNA: TGTGCCAGCAGCTACCGGACTAGCGAGTACGAGCAGTACTTC. Translation: CASSYRTSEYEQYF.

V and J are TRBV6-6 and TRBJ2-6, with 7 bases that match TRBD1. This CDR3 has 16 residues. Germline V gives CDR1 MNHNY, CDR2 SVGAGI (reference sequence). The ends lost 5 bases at V and 1 base at J; junction bases unmatched: 5. The CDR3 nucleotides are TGTGCCAGCAGTCCGGGGACAGCTTCTGGGGCCAACGTCCTGACTTTC. Its protein product is CASSPGTASGANVLTF.

The rearrangement joins TRBV9 to TRBJ1-4; D is ambiguous. The CDR3 covers 13 residues. The V end was cut by 4 bases, the J end by 5 bases, with 9 bases between. Per the germline V gene, CDR1 is SGDLS and CDR2 is YYNGEE. The CDR3 DNA reads as TGTGCCAGCAGCCCCGGGAACAATGAAAAACTGTTTTTT. Residues: CASSPGNNEKLFF.